These T cell receptor beta chains were read from a single sample in a study of cytomegalovirus exposure and HLA in healthy donors. The protocol was immunoSEQ multiplex PCR, while the TCRdb copy is restricted to in-frame clones and leaves out a portion. The sample consists of about 79,000 clones, 70% to 80% of them appearing once. The sample was PBMCs. The receptors were gathered from a man in his sixties in good health and CMV-seronegative. Both conserved end residues are part of each CDR3.

CDR3aa: CASRRIGVGEQYF; j_gene: TRBJ2-7; v_gene: TRBV11-2
CDR3aa: CASSHASGKDTQYF; j_gene: TRBJ2-3; v_gene: TRBV7-2
CDR3aa: CSATVNAYEQYF; j_gene: TRBJ2-7; v_gene: TRBV29-1
CDR3aa: CASSLSAGNGRETQYF; j_gene: TRBJ2-5; v_gene: TRBV5-1
CDR3aa: CASSSDRDRVNSPLHF; j_gene: TRBJ1-6; v_gene: TRBV7-9
CDR3aa: CASSQPNEQYF; j_gene: TRBJ2-7; v_gene: TRBV11-2
CDR3aa: CASGLGAVYGYTF; j_gene: TRBJ1-2; v_gene: TRBV12-5
CDR3aa: CASIGQGKPEAFF; j_gene: TRBJ1-1; v_gene: TRBV27
CDR3aa: CASSISGTGGFSEQFF; j_gene: TRBJ2-1; v_gene: TRBV19
CDR3aa: CASSLGQGGATEAFF; j_gene: TRBJ1-1; v_gene: TRBV7-6
CDR3aa: CASSGTGGAEEKLFF; j_gene: TRBJ1-4; v_gene: TRBV27
CDR3aa: CASSQDRAFFSPQGYTF; j_gene: TRBJ1-2; v_gene: TRBV5-6
CDR3aa: CASSYEREDTQYF; j_gene: TRBJ2-3; v_gene: TRBV6-5
CDR3aa: CASSDGDSSGYTF; j_gene: TRBJ1-2; v_gene: TRBV6-5
CDR3aa: CASSEGTPTRAFF; j_gene: TRBJ1-1; v_gene: TRBV6-1
CDR3aa: CASSSMQGPEAFF; j_gene: TRBJ1-1; v_gene: TRBV7-9
CDR3aa: CASSEAIGGAETQYF; j_gene: TRBJ2-5; v_gene: TRBV2
CDR3aa: CASSLGGAGNTIYF; j_gene: TRBJ1-3; v_gene: TRBV28
CDR3aa: CASSLERGARTGELFF; j_gene: TRBJ2-2; v_gene: TRBV5-6
CDR3aa: CASSEARDEQYF; j_gene: TRBJ2-7; v_gene: TRBV2
CDR3aa: CASSLGTAREQYF; j_gene: TRBJ2-7; v_gene: TRBV18
CDR3aa: CSVEQGDRAFNEQFF; j_gene: TRBJ2-1; v_gene: TRBV29-1
CDR3aa: CASSQVPAGQGASNYGYTF; j_gene: TRBJ1-2; v_gene: TRBV4-1
CDR3aa: CASSLRDSSYTEAFF; j_gene: TRBJ1-1; v_gene: TRBV7-2
CDR3aa: CASSPPVINEQFF; j_gene: TRBJ2-1; v_gene: TRBV7-2
CDR3aa: CASRDSYSYNEQFF; j_gene: TRBJ2-1; v_gene: TRBV15
CDR3aa: CASSVASTDTQYF; j_gene: TRBJ2-3; v_gene: TRBV9